This TCR beta chain was recovered during a study of cytomegalovirus exposure and HLA in healthy donors. Study-wide results and caveats: Cytomegalovirus association was assigned to under 200 TCR beta chains.

As concerns this clone: Its antigen remains unidentified.

Using immunoSEQ multiplex PCR, the repertoire was profiled, and TCRdb retains in-frame clones only, with some absent. The sample gives 90,000 to 120,000 clones, approximately 86% of which show up once; roughly 3% is in the top ten. The length of the CDR3 is 16 residues. With 5 bases removed from V and 3 bases from J, the gap between germline ends came to 20 bases. Germline CDR1 and CDR2: SEHNR and FQNEAQ (reference sequence). The sample consisted of PBMCs. The TCR sequence derives from a woman aged 18-29 years in good health and CMV-seronegative. The chain combines TRBV7-9 with TRBJ2-7, with D perhaps TRBD1 (6 bases). CDR3 DNA sequence: TGTGCCAGCAGCCCCAGAAAGGGGGACAATATCTACGAGCAGTACTTC. Translating it yields CASSPRKGDNIYEQYF. Together with reference TRBV7-9 and TRBJ2-7, the CDR3 gives the full variable domain: DTGVSQNPRHKITKRGQNVTFRCDPISEHNRLYWYRQTLGQGPEFLTYFQNEAQLEKSRLLSDRFSAERPKGSFSTLEIQRTEQGDSAMYLCASSPRKGDNIYEQYFGPGTRLTVT.